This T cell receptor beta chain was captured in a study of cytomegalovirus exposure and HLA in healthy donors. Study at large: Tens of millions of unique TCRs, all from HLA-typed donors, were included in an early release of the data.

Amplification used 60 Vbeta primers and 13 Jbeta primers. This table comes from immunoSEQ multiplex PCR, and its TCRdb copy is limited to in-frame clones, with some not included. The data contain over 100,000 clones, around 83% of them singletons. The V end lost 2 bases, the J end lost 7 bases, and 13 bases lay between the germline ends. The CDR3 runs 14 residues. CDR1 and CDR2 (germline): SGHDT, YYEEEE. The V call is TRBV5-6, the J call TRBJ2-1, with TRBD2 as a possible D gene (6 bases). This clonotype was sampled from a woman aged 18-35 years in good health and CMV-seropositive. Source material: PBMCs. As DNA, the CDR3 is TGTGCCAGCAGCTTTTCCGGGGGTGGGAATGAGCAGTTCTTC. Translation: CASSFSGGGNEQFF.